The 25 T cell receptor beta chains listed next were all sequenced from one sample in a study of T cell responses to AZD1222 COVID-19 vaccine. Profiled with immunoSEQ multiplex PCR; TCRdb holds only in-frame clones, not every one. In the table there are around 150,000 clones, under 95% of which are singletons. This specimen consisted of peripheral blood, obtained 28 days after the second AZD1222 dose. The receptors derive from an adult who received the AZD1222 COVID-19 vaccine.

The gene calls are TRBV19 and TRBJ1-3; TRBD1 might be the D (5 bases). V lost 8 bases, J lost 0 bases, and 14 bases lay in between. The CDR3 loop spans 15 amino acids. The germline gives CDR1 LNHDA, CDR2 SQIVND (reference sequence). CDR3 sequence reads: CASLTGDLSGNTIYF. The CDR3 bases are TGTGCCAGTCTGACCGGGGACCTCTCTGGAAACACCATATATTTT.

The chain employs TRBV2 and TRBJ2-1; no definite D call. The CDR3 sequence is 14 residues long. V was pared by 2 bases and J by 4 bases, with 9 bases between. Germline lookup yields CDR1 SNHLY and CDR2 FYNNEI. This CDR3 is CASSELAAYNEQFF. As DNA, the CDR3 is TGTGCCAGCAGTGAACTGGCGGCGTACAATGAGCAGTTCTTC.

The chain is built from TRBV5-6 and TRBJ2-4, with a possible D match to TRBD2 (6 bases). CDR1 is SGHDT and CDR2 is YYEEEE in the germline V gene. This CDR3 is 17 amino acids long. V dropped 4 bases and J dropped 9 bases, with 26 bases sitting between them. CDR3 in amino acids: CASSGLGAGNEYGIQYF. Written as DNA, the CDR3 is TGTGCCAGCAGCGGCCTGGGTGCGGGGAACGAATATGGCATTCAGTACTTC. The variable domain in full, with the rest retrieved from reference TRBV5-6 and TRBJ2-4, is DAGVTQSPTHLIKTRGQQVTLRCSPKSGHDTVSWYQQALGQGPQFIFQYYEEEERQRGNFPDRFSGHQFPNYSSELNVNALLLGDSALYLCASSGLGAGNEYGIQYFGAGTRLSVL.

The DNA of the CDR3 is TGTGCCAGCAGCTTCCGCCTTAATGAAAAACTGTTTTTT. Its translation: CASSFRLNEKLFF. This sequence joins TRBV7-9 and TRBJ1-4; D ambiguous. The CDR3 length is 13 residues. Trimming took off 3 bases at V and 4 bases at J, with 6 bases between the two ends. CDR1 SEHNR and CDR2 FQNEAQ come from the germline V gene (reference sequence). The full variable domain, rest sourced from reference TRBV7-9 and TRBJ1-4, is DTGVSQNPRHKITKRGQNVTFRCDPISEHNRLYWYRQTLGQGPEFLTYFQNEAQLEKSRLLSDRFSAERPKGSFSTLEIQRTEQGDSAMYLCASSFRLNEKLFFGSGTQLSVL.

This clone was counted a single time. The rearrangement uses TRBV19 and TRBJ1-2; D is uncertain. Trimming took off 6 bases at V and 8 bases at J, with 13 bases between the two ends. Germline V gives CDR1 LNHDA, CDR2 SQIVND (reference sequence). The CDR3 covers 12 residues. This chain's CDR3 is CASRETYGGYTF. The CDR3 DNA reads TGTGCCAGTAGGGAGACCTATGGGGGCTACACCTTC. Full variable domain (rest looked up from reference TRBV19 and TRBJ1-2): DGGITQSPKYLFRKEGQNVTLSCEQNLNHDAMYWYRQDPGQGLRLIYYSQIVNDFQKGDIAEGYSVSREKKESFPLTVTSAQKNPTAFYLCASRETYGGYTFGSGTRLTVV.

The J gene is TRBJ2-7, the V gene TRBV28; 7 bases are shared with TRBD1. Losses at the gene ends were 3 bases for V and 3 bases for J; bases not matched to a gene: 11. From germline, CDR1 is MDHEN and CDR2 SYDVKM. This CDR3 has 16 residues. The CDR3 region is CASSLRGPTGDYEQYF. DNA for the CDR3: TGTGCCAGCAGTTTGAGGGGGCCAACGGGTGACTACGAGCAGTACTTC.

V and J are TRBV19 and TRBJ1-1; 8 bases agree with TRBD1. Germline loops: CDR1 LNHDA, CDR2 SQIVND (reference sequence). This CDR3 is 13 amino acids long. Trimming cost V 4 bases and J 3 bases; bases outside gene matches: 1. The CDR3 bases are TGTGCCAGTAGTAAGACAGGGGACACTGAAGCTTTCTTT. Its protein product is CASSKTGDTEAFF.

This clone has just one count. The rearrangement joins TRBV6-5 to TRBJ2-5; D possibly uses TRBD1 or TRBD2 (5 bases each). The germline CDR1 and CDR2 sequences are MNHEY and SVGAGI. This CDR3 contains 12 residues. Trimming took off 7 bases at V and 4 bases at J, with 10 bases between the two ends. CDR3 sequence reads: CASNARGETQYF. CDR3 DNA sequence: TGTGCCAGCAACGCGAGGGGAGAGACCCAGTACTTC.

The V call is TRBV10-3, the J call TRBJ1-6; 7 bases fit TRBD1. The CDR3 covers 16 residues. Germline V gene sequence: CDR1 ENHRY, CDR2 SYGVKD. V gave up 1 base and J gave up 7 bases; unmatched junction bases: 7. CDR3 amino acids: CAISEFLGQRNSPLHF. The CDR3 nucleotides are TGTGCCATCAGTGAGTTCTTGGGACAGAGGAATTCACCCCTCCACTTT.

The chain carries TRBV5-1 and TRBJ2-7; unclear D gene. V lost 6 bases and J 6 bases, leaving 13 bases between the germline ends. Germline values: CDR1 SGHRS, CDR2 YFSETQ. The CDR3 has 12 amino acids. As DNA, the CDR3 is TGCGCCAGCAACGATGGGGTTCGCGAGCAGTACTTC. It codes for CASNDGVREQYF.

The chain uses TRBV2 and TRBJ2-5, with 7 bases fitting TRBD1. The CDR3 consists of 12 residues. CDR1 SNHLY and CDR2 FYNNEI come from the germline V gene. V shed 8 bases and J 7 bases; nucleotides not matched to a gene: 7. The CDR3 nucleotides are TGTGCCAGCGGACAGGTTGTAAGGACCCAGTACTTC. Protein: CASGQVVRTQYF.

This CDR3 is CASSLGHLNTEAFF. CDR3 in DNA: TGTGCCAGCAGCTTAGGACACTTAAACACTGAAGCTTTCTTT. This sequence joins TRBV11-2 and TRBJ1-1; D is unresolved. The V end was cut by 1 base, the J end by 2 bases, with 8 bases between. This CDR3 region has 14 residues. In germline, CDR1 is SGHAT, CDR2 FQNNGV.

The chain recombines TRBV19 with TRBJ1-1; D unclear. Germline CDR1 reads LNHDA; CDR2 reads SQIVND (reference sequence). The V gene lost 2 bases and the J gene lost 6 bases, with 4 bases spanning the gap. This CDR3 region has 11 residues. CDR3 in amino acids: CASSIYAEAFF. The CDR3 DNA reads TGTGCCAGTAGTATATATGCTGAAGCTTTCTTT.

The chain has TRBV5-1 and TRBJ2-5, with no clear D. V was trimmed by 0 bases and J by 2 bases, leaving 11 bases between them. The CDR3 totals 15 residues. Germline CDR1 reads SGHRS; CDR2 reads YFSETQ. The CDR3 here is CASSLDVGTQETQYF. For the CDR3, the DNA is TGCGCCAGCAGCTTGGATGTGGGAACTCAAGAGACCCAGTACTTC.

The chain carries TRBV5-6 and TRBJ2-5; D is perhaps TRBD1 (5 bases). CDR1 SGHDT and CDR2 YYEEEE come from the germline V gene. The V end was cut by 1 base, the J end by 5 bases, with 9 bases between. The CDR3 sequence is 13 residues long. Here the CDR3 DNA reads TGTGCCAGCAGCTTGTCTGGGGCGGAGACCCAGTACTTC. Protein sequence: CASSLSGAETQYF.

V and J are TRBV30 and TRBJ2-4; D is possibly TRBD1 (6 bases). There are 16 residues in the CDR3. Trimming removed 1 base from V and 7 bases from J, with 20 bases in between. Germline V gene sequence: CDR1 GTSNPN, CDR2 SVGIG (reference sequence). The CDR3 nucleotides read TGTGCCTGGAGTGGACCCGGGACAAAGGATAGGAACATTCAGTACTTC. Protein sequence: CAWSGPGTKDRNIQYF.

The chain has TRBV27 and TRBJ2-1; the D is unclear. This CDR3 is 15 amino acids long. The V gene's germline CDR1 is MNHEY and CDR2 SMNVEV (reference sequence). The germline V and J ends were trimmed by 7 bases and 2 bases, with 15 bases remaining between them. CDR3 bases: TGTGCCAGCATCAACGCAGGACGGCCCTACAATGAGCAGTTCTTC. Its protein is CASINAGRPYNEQFF.

The gene calls are TRBV4-1 and TRBJ1-1; no firm D call. This CDR3 comprises 17 residues. The V and J ends lost 1 base and 6 bases respectively, with 21 bases between them. Germline V gene sequence: CDR1 MGHRA, CDR2 YSYEKL. This CDR3 is CASSQVRWQPPGAEAFF. The CDR3 DNA is TGCGCCAGCAGCCAAGTACGGTGGCAGCCGCCAGGCGCTGAAGCTTTCTTT.

CDR3 sequence (DNA): TGTGCCAGCACTGGACAGGGGACTAAAGGCTACACCTTC. It encodes CASTGQGTKGYTF. The chain combines TRBV2 with TRBJ1-2; 9 nucleotides align to TRBD1. CDR1 is SNHLY, CDR2 FYNNEI, per germline. Trimming at V came to 7 bases and at J to 8 bases, leaving 8 bases not matched to a gene. This CDR3 has 13 amino acids.

The chain joins TRBV7-9 to TRBJ2-5; 7 bases map to TRBD1. This CDR3 region has 13 residues. The V segment lost 5 bases and the J segment 5 bases; nucleotides outside the gene matches: 5. Germline CDR1 is SEHNR and CDR2 is FQNEAQ (reference sequence). This CDR3 is CASSRQGWETQYF. The CDR3 DNA is TGTGCCAGCAGCCGACAGGGTTGGGAGACCCAGTACTTC.

J is TRBJ2-3 and V is TRBV7-9; 7 bases agree with TRBD2. Germline values: CDR1 SEHNR, CDR2 FQNEAQ (reference sequence). This CDR3 region has 16 residues. Trimming cost V 0 bases and J 4 bases; bases outside gene matches: 7. CDR3: CASSLAGRERSDTQYF. In DNA, the CDR3 is TGTGCCAGCAGCTTAGCCGGGCGGGAGAGGTCAGATACGCAGTATTTT.

The rearrangement joins TRBV15 to TRBJ1-4, with D possibly being TRBD1 (5 bases). This CDR3 is built from 15 residues. Between the trimmed V and J ends, which lost 0 bases and 4 bases, there was a span of 9 bases. Germline CDR1 and CDR2: LNHNV and YYDKDF (reference sequence). The CDR3 DNA follows: TGTGCCACCAGCAGAGATAACGGGGGTAATGAAAAACTGTTTTTT. Its protein is CATSRDNGGNEKLFF.

This clone was picked up a small number of times. The chain uses TRBV10-3 and TRBJ1-5; 7 bases map to TRBD1. The germline CDR1 and CDR2 sequences are ENHRY and SYGVKD. This CDR3 has 15 amino acids. Unmatched junction bases numbered 7, after V lost 3 bases and J lost 5 bases. Here the CDR3 reads CAISDRGGGDQPQHF. Here the CDR3 DNA reads TGTGCCATCAGTGACCGCGGAGGGGGCGATCAGCCCCAGCATTTT.

The chain employs TRBV19 and TRBJ1-2; possible D gene TRBD1, 6 bases. V was clipped by 4 bases and J by 7 bases, with 22 bases between them. There are 16 residues in the CDR3. From germline, CDR1 is LNHDA and CDR2 SQIVND (reference sequence). The CDR3 nucleotides are TGTGCCAGTAGTACCCCTTTACAGGGCTCGTGGGGTGGCTACACCTTC. It codes for CASSTPLQGSWGGYTF.

The chain couples TRBV2 to TRBJ1-5; no firm D call. Germline V CDR1 and CDR2: SNHLY, FYNNEI. CDR3 length equals 14 residues. The germline V and J ends were trimmed by 2 bases and 3 bases, with 8 bases remaining between them. CDR3 DNA sequence: TGTGCCAGCAGTGAATCGAGGCCCAATCAGCCCCAGCATTTT. The encoded protein is CASSESRPNQPQHF.